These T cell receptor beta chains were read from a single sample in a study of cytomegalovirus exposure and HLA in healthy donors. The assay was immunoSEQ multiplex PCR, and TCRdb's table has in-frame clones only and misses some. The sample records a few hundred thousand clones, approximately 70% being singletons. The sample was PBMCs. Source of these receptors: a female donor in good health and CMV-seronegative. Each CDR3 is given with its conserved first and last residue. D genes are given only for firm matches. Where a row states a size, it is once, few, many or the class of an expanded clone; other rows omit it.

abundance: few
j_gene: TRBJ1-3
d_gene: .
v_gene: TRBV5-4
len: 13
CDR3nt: TGTGCCAGCAGCTTGGGAGGGGGAAACACCATATATTTT
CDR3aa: CASSLGGGNTIYF

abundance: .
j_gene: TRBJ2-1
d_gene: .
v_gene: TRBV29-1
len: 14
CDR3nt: TGCAGCGCTACAGACAGAAGCTCCTACAATGAGCAGTTCTTC
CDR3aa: CSATDRSSYNEQFF

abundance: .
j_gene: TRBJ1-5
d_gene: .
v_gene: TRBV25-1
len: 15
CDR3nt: TGTGCCAGCACTCCCCGACGGCTAGGCAATCAGCCCCAGCATTTT
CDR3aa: CASTPRRLGNQPQHF

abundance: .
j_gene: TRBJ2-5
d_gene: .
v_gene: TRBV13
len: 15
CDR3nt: TGTGCCAGCAGCTTGGGAGTTCCTAATTGGCAGACCCAGTACTTC
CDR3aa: CASSLGVPNWQTQYF

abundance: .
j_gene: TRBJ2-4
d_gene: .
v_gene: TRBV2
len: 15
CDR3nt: TGTGCCAGCAGTGACAGGGTTAAAGCCAAAAACATTCAGTACTTC
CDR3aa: CASSDRVKAKNIQYF

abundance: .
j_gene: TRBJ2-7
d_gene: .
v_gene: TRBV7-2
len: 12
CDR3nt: TGTGCCAGCAGCTTAGGGGACTACGAGCAGTACTTC
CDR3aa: CASSLGDYEQYF

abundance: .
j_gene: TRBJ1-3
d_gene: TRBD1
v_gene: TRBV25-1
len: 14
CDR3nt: TGTGCCAGCAGGGACAGGGGCTCTGGAAACACCATATATTTT
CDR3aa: CASRDRGSGNTIYF

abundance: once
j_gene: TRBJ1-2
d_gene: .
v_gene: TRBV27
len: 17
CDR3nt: TGTGCCAGCAGTCCGCACCAGGGAAACGGGCCTAACTATGGCTACACCTTC
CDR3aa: CASSPHQGNGPNYGYTF

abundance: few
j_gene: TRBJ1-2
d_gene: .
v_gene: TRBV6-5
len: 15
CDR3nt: TGTGCCAGCAGTACCGACGACAGGTACCGCTATGGCTACACCTTC
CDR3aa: CASSTDDRYRYGYTF

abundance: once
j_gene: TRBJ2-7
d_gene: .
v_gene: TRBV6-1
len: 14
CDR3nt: TGTGCCAGCAGTGTCAGAGGGATCTCCTACGAGCAGTACTTC
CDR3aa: CASSVRGISYEQYF

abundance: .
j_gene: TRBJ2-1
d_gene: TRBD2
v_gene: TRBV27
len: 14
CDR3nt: TGTGCCAGCAGTATAATCACTAGCGGGGTTGAGCAGTTCTTC
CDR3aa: CASSIITSGVEQFF

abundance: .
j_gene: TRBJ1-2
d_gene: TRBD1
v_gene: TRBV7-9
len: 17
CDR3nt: TGTGCCAGCAGCCTAAGTCCCGGGACAGGGGGCGTCTATGGCTACACCTTC
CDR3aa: CASSLSPGTGGVYGYTF

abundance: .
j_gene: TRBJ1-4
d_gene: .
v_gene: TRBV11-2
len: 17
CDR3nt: TGTGCCAGCACCAGCGGCAAGCTGGGCATAGCTAATGAAAAACTGTTTTTT
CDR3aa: CASTSGKLGIANEKLFF

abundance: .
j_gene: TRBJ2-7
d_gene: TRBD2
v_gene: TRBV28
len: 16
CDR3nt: TGTGCCAGCAGTACAATACTAGCGATCTACTCCTACGAGCAGTACTTC
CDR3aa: CASSTILAIYSYEQYF

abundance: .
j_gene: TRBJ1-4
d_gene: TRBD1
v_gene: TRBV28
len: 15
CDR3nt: TGTGCCAGCAGTCCAGGGGGGTCACTTAATGAAAAACTGTTTTTT
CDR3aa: CASSPGGSLNEKLFF

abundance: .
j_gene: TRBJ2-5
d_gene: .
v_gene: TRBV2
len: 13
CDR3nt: TGTGCCAGCAGGAGGACAGTCGAGAAGACCCAGTACTTC
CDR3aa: CASRRTVEKTQYF

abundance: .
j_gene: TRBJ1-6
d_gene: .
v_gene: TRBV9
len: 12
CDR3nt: TGTGCCAGCAGCGAGGGGATTTCACCCCTCCACTTT
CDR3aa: CASSEGISPLHF

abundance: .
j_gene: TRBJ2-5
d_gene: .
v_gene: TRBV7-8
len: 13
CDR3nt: TGTGCCAGCAGCTGGACAGACCAAGAGACCCAGTACTTC
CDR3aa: CASSWTDQETQYF

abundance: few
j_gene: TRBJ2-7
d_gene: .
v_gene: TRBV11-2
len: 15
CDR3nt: TGTGCCAGCAGCCCACTAGCCTTGAGCTCCTACGAGCAGTACTTC
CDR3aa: CASSPLALSSYEQYF

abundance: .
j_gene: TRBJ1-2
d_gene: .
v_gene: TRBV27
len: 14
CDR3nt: TGTGCCAGCGGGGCACGAGAAGGCCCAACCGGCTACACCTTC
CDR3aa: CASGAREGPTGYTF

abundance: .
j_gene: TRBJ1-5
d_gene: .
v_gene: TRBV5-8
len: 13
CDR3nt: TGTGCCAGCAGCTTATCAGGGTTTCGGCCCCAGCATTTT
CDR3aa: CASSLSGFRPQHF

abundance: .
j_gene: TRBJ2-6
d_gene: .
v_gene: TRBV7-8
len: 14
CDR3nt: TGTGCCAGCAGCTTGGCCTCTGGGGCCAACGTCCTGACTTTC
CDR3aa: CASSLASGANVLTF

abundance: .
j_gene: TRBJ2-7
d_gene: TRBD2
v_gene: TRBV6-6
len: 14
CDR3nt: TGTGCCAGCAGTTACTCGACTAGCGGCCACGAGCAGTACTTC
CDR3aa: CASSYSTSGHEQYF

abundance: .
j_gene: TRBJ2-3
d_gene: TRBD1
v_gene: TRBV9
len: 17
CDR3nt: TGTGCCAGCAGCGTAGGCATACAGGGGTCTAGCACAGATACGCAGTATTTT
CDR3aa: CASSVGIQGSSTDTQYF

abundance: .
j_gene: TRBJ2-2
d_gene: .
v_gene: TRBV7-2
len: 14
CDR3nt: TGTGCCAGCAGCTTCCGGGGTTTCACCGGGGAGCTGTTTTTT
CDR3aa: CASSFRGFTGELFF

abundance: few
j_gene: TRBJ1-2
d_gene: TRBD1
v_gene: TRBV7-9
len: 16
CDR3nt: TGTGCCAGCAGCTTGGAGACAGGGGGCATTAAGAGGGGCTACACCTTC
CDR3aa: CASSLETGGIKRGYTF

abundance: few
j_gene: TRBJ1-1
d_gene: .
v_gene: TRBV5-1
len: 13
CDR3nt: TGCGCCAGCAGGTTATATCCGAACACTGAAGCTTTCTTT
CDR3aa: CASRLYPNTEAFF

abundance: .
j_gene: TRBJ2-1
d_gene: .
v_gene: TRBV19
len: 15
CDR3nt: TGTGCCAGTAGTATAGGTAGCGGCTCCTACAATGAGCAGTTCTTC
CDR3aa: CASSIGSGSYNEQFF

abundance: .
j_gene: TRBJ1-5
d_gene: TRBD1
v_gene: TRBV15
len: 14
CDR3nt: TGTGCCACCAGTCGGACAGGGGGCGATCAGCCCCAGCATTTT
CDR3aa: CATSRTGGDQPQHF

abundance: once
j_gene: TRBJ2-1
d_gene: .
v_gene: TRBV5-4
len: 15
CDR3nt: TGTGCCAGCAGCTCCCGGGACTTCTTTACCTATGAGCAGTTCTTC
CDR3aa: CASSSRDFFTYEQFF

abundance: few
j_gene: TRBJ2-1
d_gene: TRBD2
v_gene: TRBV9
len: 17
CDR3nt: TGTGCCAGCAGCTTGGGGACTAGCGGGGGATCCTACAATGAGCAGTTCTTC
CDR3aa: CASSLGTSGGSYNEQFF

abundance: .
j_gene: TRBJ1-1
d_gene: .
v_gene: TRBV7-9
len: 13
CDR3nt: TGTTCCAGCAGCAGGGAGATGAACACTGAAGCTTTCTTT
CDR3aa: CSSSREMNTEAFF

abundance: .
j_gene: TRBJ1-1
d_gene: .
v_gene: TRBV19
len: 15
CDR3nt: TGTGCCAGTAGTATCTACCGGGGGAGGGACGCTGAAGCTTTCTTT
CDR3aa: CASSIYRGRDAEAFF

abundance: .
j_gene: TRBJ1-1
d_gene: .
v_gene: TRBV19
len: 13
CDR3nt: TGTGCCAGTAGTATAGTCTCGAACACTGAAGCTTTCTTT
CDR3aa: CASSIVSNTEAFF

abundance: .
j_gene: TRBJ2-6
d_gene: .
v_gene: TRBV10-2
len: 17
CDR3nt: TGCGCCAGCTCGGGTGGGTGGCTCCCCGGGGGGGCCAACGTCCTGACTTTC
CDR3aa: CASSGGWLPGGANVLTF

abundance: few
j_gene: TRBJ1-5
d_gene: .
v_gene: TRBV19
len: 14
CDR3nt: TGTGCCAGTACTACATCGGGGGGCAATCAGCCCCAGCATTTT
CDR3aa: CASTTSGGNQPQHF

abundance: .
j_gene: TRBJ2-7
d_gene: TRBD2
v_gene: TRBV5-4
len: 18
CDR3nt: TGTGCCAGCAGCCCGGGGACTAGCGGGGCCCTCTTCTCTCGCGAGCAGTACTTC
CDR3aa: CASSPGTSGALFSREQYF

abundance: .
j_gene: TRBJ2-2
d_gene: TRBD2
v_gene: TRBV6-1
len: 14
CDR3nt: TGTGCCACCACAAGGCTTCAGCGGGGCGGGGAGCTGTTTTTT
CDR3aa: CATTRLQRGGELFF

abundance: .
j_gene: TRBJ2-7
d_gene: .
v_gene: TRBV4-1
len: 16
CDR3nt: TGCGCCAGCAGCCAAGATAGAGATTCCACCCCCTACGAGCAGTACTTC
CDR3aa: CASSQDRDSTPYEQYF

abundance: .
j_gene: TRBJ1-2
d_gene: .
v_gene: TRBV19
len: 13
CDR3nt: TGTGCCAGTAGTATCCAGGGAAACTATGGCTACACCTTC
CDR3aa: CASSIQGNYGYTF